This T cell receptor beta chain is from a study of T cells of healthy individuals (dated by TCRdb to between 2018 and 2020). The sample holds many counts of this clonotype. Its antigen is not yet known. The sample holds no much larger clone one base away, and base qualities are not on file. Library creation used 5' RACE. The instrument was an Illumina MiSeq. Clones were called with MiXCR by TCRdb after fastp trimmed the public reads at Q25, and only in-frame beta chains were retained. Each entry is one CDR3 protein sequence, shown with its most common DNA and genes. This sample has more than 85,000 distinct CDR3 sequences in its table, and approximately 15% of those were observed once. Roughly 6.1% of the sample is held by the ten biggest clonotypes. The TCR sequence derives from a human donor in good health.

For the CDR3, the sequence is CATSEGRGAVQYF. The DNA is as follows: TGTGCCACCAGTGAGGGCAGGGGAGCAGTTCAGTACTTC. This chain is built from TRBV24-1 and TRBJ2-4; a tentative D match to TRBD1 spans 6 bases. Reading from cysteine to phenylalanine, the CDR3 counts 13 amino acids. The only DNA kept is the CDR3, 39 bases in frame from the first base. The germline V gene provides CDR1 KGHDR and CDR2 SFDVKD. Trimming at the junction amounts to 4 bases on V and 11 bases on J, and the germline ends lie 14 bases apart.